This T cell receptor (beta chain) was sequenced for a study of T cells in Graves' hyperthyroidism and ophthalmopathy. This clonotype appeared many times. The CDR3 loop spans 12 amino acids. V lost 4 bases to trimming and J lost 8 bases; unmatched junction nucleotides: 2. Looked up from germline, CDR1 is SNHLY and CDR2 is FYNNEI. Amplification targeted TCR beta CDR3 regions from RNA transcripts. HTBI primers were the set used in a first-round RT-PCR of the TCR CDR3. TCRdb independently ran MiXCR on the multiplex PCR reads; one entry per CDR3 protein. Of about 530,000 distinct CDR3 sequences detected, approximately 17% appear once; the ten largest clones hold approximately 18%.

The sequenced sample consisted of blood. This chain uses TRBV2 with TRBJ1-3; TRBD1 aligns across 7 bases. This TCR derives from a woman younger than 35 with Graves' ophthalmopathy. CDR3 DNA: TGTGCCAGCAGTGCCACAGGGGACACCATATATTTT. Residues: CASSATGDTIYF.